This TCR beta chain was sequenced for a study of T-cell reconstitution after alpha-beta-depleted transplantation in children. The CDR3 is 14 residues long. Germline CDR1 DFQATT, CDR2 SNEGSKA (reference sequence). Trimming stripped 2 bases from V and 2 bases from J, with 12 bases between. The TCRbeta library incorporated unique molecular identifiers. MiXCR, applied by TCRdb to the PCR reads, yields one record per CDR3 protein. This sample yields about 980,000 distinct CDR3 sequences, of which under 30% are seen a single time; around 30% belongs to the top ten. As for this clonotype: The target antigen is unknown.

Study-wide points: In some patients, recipient T cells and intrathymic progenitors surviving conditioning explained high day-60 diversity. T cells produced anew were the main source of T-cell counts and diversity one year after transplant.

The receptor comes from a boy younger than two who had a stem cell transplant for SCID, so the T cells may come from the graft donor. The starting material was PBMCs, mostly from graft donor cells, obtained 360 days after TCRalphabeta/CD19-depleted stem cell transplant. This chain links TRBV20-1 with TRBJ1-1; D is ambiguous. The CDR3 sequence: CSARHGQINTEAFF. In DNA form, the CDR3 reads TGCAGTGCTAGACATGGCCAAATTAACACTGAAGCTTTCTTT.